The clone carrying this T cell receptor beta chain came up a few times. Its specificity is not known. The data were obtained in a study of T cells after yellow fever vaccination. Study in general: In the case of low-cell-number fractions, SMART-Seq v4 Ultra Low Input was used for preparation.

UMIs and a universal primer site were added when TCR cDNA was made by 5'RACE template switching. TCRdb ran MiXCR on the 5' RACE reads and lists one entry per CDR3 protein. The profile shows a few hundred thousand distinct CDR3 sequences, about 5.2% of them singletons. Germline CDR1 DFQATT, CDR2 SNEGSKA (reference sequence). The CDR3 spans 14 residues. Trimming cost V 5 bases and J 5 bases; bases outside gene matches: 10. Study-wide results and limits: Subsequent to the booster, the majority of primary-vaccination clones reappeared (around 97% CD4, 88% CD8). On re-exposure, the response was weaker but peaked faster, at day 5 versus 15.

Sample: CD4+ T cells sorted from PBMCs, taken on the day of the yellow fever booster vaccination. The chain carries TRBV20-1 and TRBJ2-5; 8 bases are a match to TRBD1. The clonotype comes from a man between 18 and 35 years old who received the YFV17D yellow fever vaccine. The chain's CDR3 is CSAERWTGIETQYF. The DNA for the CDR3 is TGCAGTGCTGAGAGATGGACAGGGATCGAGACCCAGTACTTC.